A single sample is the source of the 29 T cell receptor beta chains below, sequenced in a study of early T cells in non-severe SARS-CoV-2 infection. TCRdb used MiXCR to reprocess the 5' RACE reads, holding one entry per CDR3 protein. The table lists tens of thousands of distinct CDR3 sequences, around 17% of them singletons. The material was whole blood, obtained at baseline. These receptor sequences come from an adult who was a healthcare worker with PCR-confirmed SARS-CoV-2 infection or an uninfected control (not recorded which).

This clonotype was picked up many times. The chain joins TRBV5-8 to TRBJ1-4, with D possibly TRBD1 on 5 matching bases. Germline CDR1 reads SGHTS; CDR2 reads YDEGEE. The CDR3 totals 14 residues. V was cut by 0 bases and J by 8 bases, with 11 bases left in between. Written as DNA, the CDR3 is TGTGCCAGCAGCTTGGCAGGGTCGGGAGAAAAACTGTTTTTT. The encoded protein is CASSLAGSGEKLFF.

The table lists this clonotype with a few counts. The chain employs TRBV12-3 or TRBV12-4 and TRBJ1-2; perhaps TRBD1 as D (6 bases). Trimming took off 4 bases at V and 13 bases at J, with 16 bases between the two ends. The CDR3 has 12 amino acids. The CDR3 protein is CASSWETGRVTF. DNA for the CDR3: TGTGCCAGCAGTTGGGAGACAGGTCGGGTCACCTTC.

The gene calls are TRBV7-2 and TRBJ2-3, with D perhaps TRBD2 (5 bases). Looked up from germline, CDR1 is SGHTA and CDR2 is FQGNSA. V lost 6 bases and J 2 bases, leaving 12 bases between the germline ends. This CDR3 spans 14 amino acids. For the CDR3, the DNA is TGTGCCAGCAGAGCGGAACTACTCACAGATACGCAGTATTTT. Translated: CASRAELLTDTQYF.

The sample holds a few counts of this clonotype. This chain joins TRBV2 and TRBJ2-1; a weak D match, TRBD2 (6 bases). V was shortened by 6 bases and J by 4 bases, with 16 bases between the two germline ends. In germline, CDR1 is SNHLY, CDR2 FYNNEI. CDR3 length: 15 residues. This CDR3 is CASRDLAGSYNEQFF. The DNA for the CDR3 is TGTGCCAGCAGGGACCTCGCGGGATCATACAATGAGCAGTTCTTC.

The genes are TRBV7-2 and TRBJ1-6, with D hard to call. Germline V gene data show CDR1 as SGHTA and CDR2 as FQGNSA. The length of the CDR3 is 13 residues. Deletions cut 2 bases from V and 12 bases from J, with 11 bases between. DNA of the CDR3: TGTGCCAGCAGCTTAAGAGCAGGCCGACCCCTCCACTTT. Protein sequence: CASSLRAGRPLHF.

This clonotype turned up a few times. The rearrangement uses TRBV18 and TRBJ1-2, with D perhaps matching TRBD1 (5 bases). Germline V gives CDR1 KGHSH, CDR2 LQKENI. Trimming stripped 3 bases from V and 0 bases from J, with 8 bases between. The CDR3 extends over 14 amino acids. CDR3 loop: CASSPGATNYGYTF. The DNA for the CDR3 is TGTGCCAGCTCACCCGGGGCGACTAACTATGGCTACACCTTC.

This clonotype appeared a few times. CDR3: CSAMIPNTGELFF. CDR3 in DNA: TGCAGTGCTATGATCCCGAACACCGGGGAGCTGTTTTTT. The chain uses TRBV20-1 and TRBJ2-2, with D hard to call. Germline V gives CDR1 DFQATT, CDR2 SNEGSKA (reference sequence). The CDR3 extends over 13 amino acids. The V end was cut by 4 bases, the J end by 0 bases, with 6 bases between.

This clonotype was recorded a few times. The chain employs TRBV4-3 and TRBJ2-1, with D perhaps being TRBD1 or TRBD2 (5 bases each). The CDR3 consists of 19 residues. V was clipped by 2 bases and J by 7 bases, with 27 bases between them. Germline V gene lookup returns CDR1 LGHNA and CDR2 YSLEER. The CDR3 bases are TGCGCCAGCAGCCAAACAGGAGCAATCCTCTGGGGGAGAACGAATGAGCAGTTCTTC. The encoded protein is CASSQTGAILWGRTNEQFF.

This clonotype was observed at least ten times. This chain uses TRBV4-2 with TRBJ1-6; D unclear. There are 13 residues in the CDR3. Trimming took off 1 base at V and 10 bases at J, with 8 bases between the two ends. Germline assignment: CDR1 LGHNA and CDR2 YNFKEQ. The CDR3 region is CASSQGFGSPLHF. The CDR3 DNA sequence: TGTGCCAGCAGCCAAGGGTTTGGGTCACCCCTCCACTTT.

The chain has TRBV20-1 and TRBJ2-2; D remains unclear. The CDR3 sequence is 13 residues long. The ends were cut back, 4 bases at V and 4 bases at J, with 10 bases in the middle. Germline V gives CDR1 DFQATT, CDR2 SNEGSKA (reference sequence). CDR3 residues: CSANSPSTGELFF. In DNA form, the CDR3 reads TGCAGTGCTAATAGCCCCTCCACCGGGGAGCTGTTTTTT.

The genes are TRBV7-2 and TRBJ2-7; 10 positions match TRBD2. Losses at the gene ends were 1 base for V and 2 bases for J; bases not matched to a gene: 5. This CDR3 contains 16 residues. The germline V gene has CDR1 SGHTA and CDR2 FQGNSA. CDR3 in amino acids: CASSLVSLAGAYEQYF. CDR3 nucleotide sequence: TGTGCCAGCAGCTTAGTTTCGCTAGCGGGAGCCTACGAGCAGTACTTC.

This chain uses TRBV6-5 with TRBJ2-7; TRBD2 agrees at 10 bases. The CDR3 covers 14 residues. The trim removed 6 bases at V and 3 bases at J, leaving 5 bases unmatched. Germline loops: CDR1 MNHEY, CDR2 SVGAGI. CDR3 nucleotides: TGTGCCAGCAGGGCCCGGACTAGCGGCTACGAGCAGTACTTC. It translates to CASRARTSGYEQYF.

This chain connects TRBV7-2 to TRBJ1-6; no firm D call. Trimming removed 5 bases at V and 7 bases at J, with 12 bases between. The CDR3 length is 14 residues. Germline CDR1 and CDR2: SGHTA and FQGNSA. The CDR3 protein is CASSRTDNNSPLHF. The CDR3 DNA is TGTGCCAGCAGCAGGACGGATAACAATTCACCCCTCCACTTT.

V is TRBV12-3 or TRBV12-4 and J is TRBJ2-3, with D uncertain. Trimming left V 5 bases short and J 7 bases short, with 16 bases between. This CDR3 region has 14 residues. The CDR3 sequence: CASSHRVQNNTQYF. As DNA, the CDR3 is TGTGCCAGCAGTCACCGGGTCCAAAACAATACGCAGTATTTT.

As DNA, the CDR3 is TGTGCCAGCAGCTGGGGGCTAGCGGGCGGAACCAATGAGCAGTTCTTC. Amino acid sequence: CASSWGLAGGTNEQFF. The J gene is TRBJ2-1, the V gene TRBV11-2, with TRBD2 identical over 8 bases. The length of the CDR3 is 16 residues. CDR1 is SGHAT, CDR2 FQNNGV, per germline. V lost 4 bases to trimming and J lost 6 bases; unmatched junction nucleotides: 11.

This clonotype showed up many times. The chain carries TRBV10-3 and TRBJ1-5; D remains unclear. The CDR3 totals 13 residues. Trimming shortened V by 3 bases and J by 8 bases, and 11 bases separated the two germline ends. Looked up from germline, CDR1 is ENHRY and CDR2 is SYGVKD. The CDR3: CAISEIGEEPQHF. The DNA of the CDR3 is TGTGCCATCAGTGAAATTGGTGAGGAGCCCCAGCATTTT.

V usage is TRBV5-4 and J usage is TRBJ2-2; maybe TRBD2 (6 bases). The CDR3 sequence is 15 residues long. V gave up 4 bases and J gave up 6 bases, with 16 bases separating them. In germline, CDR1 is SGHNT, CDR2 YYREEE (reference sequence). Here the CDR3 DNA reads TGTGCCAGCAGCCGGGGGATCCCCCGCTCCGGGGAGCTGTTTTTT. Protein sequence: CASSRGIPRSGELFF.

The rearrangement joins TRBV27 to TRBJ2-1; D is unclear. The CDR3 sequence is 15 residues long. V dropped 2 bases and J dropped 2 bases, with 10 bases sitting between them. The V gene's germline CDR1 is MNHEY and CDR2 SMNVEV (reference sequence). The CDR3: CASSLTRRPYNEQFF. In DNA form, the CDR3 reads TGTGCCAGCAGTTTAACCCGCCGACCCTACAATGAGCAGTTCTTC.

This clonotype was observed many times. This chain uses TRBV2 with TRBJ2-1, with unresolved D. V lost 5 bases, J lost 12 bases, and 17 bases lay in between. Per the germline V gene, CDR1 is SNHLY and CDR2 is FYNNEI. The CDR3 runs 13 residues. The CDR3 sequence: CASSPDVSHLQFF. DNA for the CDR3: TGTGCCAGCAGTCCGGATGTGAGCCACCTGCAGTTCTTC.

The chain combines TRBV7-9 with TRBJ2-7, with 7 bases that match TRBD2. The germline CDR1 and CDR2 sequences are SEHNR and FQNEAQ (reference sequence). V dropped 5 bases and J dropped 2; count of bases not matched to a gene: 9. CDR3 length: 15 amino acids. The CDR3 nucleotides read TGTGCCAGCAGCCAGGAGCGGGACCGAGCCTACGAGCAGTACTTC. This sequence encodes CASSQERDRAYEQYF.

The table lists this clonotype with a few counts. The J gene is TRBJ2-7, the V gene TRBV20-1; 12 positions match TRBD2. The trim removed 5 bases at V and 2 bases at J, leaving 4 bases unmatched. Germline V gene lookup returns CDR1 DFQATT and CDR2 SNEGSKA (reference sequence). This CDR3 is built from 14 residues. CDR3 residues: CSARGLAGPYEQYF. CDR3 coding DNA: TGCAGTGCTCGGGGACTAGCGGGCCCCTACGAGCAGTACTTC.

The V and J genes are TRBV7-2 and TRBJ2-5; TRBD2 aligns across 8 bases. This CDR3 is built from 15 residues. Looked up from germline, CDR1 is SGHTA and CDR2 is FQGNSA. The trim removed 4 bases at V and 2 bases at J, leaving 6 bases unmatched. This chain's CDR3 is CASSSLTSGQETQYF. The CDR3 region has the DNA TGTGCCAGCAGCTCCCTCACTAGCGGACAAGAGACCCAGTACTTC.

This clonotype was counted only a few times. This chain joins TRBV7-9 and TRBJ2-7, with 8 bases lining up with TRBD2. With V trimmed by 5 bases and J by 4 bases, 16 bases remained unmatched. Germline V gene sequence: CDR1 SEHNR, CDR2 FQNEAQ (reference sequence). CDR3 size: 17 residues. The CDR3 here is CASSRVAGSWRSYEQYF. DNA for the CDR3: TGTGCCAGCAGCCGCGTAGCGGGATCTTGGCGGAGTTACGAGCAGTACTTC.

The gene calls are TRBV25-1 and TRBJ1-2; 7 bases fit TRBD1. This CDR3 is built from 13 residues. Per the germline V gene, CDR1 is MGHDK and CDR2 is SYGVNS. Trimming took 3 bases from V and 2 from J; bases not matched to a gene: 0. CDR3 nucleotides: TGTGCCAGCAGTGAGGGACAGAACTATGGCTACACCTTC. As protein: CASSEGQNYGYTF.

The DNA of the CDR3 is TGTGCCAGCAGTTTCTATGGGAGCGAAGATACGCAGTATTTT. Its protein product is CASSFYGSEDTQYF. The genes are TRBV12-3 or TRBV12-4 and TRBJ2-3; a possible D gene is TRBD2 (5 bases). The CDR3 has 14 amino acids. Trimming took 3 bases from V and 5 from J, leaving 12 bases between them.

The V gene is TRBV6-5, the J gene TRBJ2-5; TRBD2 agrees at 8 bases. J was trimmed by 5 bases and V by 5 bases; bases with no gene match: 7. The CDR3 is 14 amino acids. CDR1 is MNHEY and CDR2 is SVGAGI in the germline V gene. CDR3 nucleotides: TGTGCCAGCAGTCCGAGCGGGAGCGGTGAGACCCAGTACTTC. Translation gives CASSPSGSGETQYF.

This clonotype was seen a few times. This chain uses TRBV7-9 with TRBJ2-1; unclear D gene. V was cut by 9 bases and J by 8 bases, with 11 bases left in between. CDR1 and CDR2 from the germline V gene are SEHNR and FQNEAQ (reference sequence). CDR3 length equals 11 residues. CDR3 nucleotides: TGTGCCAGTTACTCCCTTTATGAGCAGTTCTTC. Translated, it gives CASYSLYEQFF.

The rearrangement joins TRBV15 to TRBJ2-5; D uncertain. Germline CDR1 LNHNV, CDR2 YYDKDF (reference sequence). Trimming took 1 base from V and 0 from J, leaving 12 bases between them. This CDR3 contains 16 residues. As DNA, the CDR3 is TGTGCCACCAGCAGAGGGGGTGTAAGTAACCAAGAGACCCAGTACTTC. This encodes CATSRGGVSNQETQYF.

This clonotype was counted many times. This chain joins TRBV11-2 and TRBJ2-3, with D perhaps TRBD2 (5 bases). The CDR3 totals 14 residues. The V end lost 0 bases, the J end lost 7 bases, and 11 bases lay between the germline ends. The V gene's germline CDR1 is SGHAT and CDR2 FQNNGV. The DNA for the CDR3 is TGTGCCAGCAGCTTAGATAGCTCGGGGAATACGCAGTATTTT. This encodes CASSLDSSGNTQYF.